Following are 26 T cell receptor beta chains from one sample sequenced in a study of blood T cell repertoires in COVID-19. Produced via immunoSEQ multiplex PCR; TCRdb's table is partial and in-frame only. This table holds 350,000 to 450,000 clones, 75% to 90% found once. Sequences were obtained from peripheral blood. The receptors were sampled from a woman aged 55-70 years with COVID-19, enrolled during active disease.

In regard to this clone: Within the sample, other DNA sequences also encode this same CDR3. The chain combines TRBV7-9 with TRBJ2-1; TRBD2 matches 9 bases. CDR1 and CDR2 from the germline V gene are SEHNR and FQNEAQ (reference sequence). The CDR3 spans 16 residues. J lost 1 base, V lost 0 bases, and 1 base had no gene match. The CDR3: CASSLALAGSYNEQFF. The CDR3 DNA sequence: TGTGCCAGCAGCTTAGCCCTAGCGGGGTCCTACAATGAGCAGTTCTTC.

V is TRBV7-2 and J is TRBJ2-1, with 7 bases lining up with TRBD1. The CDR3 length is 14 residues. The germline V gene has CDR1 SGHTA and CDR2 FQGNSA. V shed 6 bases and J 2 bases; nucleotides not matched to a gene: 4. The CDR3 bases are TGTGCCAGCAGGAGACAGGGCCCCTACAATGAGCAGTTCTTC. Residues: CASRRQGPYNEQFF.

The chain has TRBV7-2 and TRBJ2-3; 7 bases agree with TRBD1. V shed 5 bases, J shed 9 bases, and the junction held 8 bases outside the gene matches. The V gene's germline CDR1 is SGHTA and CDR2 FQGNSA. CDR3 length equals 13 residues. CDR3 region: CASSQQGPATQYF. CDR3 sequence (DNA): TGTGCCAGCAGCCAACAGGGGCCTGCGACGCAGTATTTT.

This clone was picked up one time. This chain links TRBV10-2 with TRBJ2-7; maybe TRBD2 (7 bases). Between the trimmed V and J ends, which lost 3 bases and 7 bases, there was a span of 13 bases. The CDR3 extends over 13 amino acids. Germline V lookup: CDR1 WSHSY, CDR2 SAAADI. The CDR3 spells CASSDGGGLEQYF. The CDR3 region has the DNA TGCGCCAGCAGTGATGGGGGGGGGCTAGAGCAGTACTTC.

The J gene is TRBJ1-2, the V gene TRBV28; 11 bases match TRBD1. The CDR3 totals 14 residues. CDR1 MDHEN and CDR2 SYDVKM come from the germline V gene. V shed 6 bases and J 7 bases; nucleotides not matched to a gene: 7. CDR3 in DNA: TGTGCCAGCAGGGAGGACAGGGGGCTGGGTGGCTACACCTTC. Protein: CASREDRGLGGYTF.

The chain uses TRBV7-6 and TRBJ2-5; TRBD2 agrees at 11 bases. V dropped 3 bases and J dropped 7; count of bases not matched to a gene: 13. The germline CDR1 and CDR2 sequences are SGHVS and FNYEAQ. The length of the CDR3 is 17 residues. CDR3 region: CASSFTSGGAGEGTQYF. In DNA form, the CDR3 reads TGTGCCAGCAGCTTTACTAGCGGGGGAGCTGGGGAAGGGACCCAGTACTTC. The whole variable domain, remainder taken from reference TRBV7-6 and TRBJ2-5, is GAGVSQSPRYKVTKRGQDVALRCDPISGHVSLYWYRQALGQGPEFLTYFNYEAQQDKSGLPNDRFSAERPEGSISTLTIQRTEQRDSAMYRCASSFTSGGAGEGTQYFGPGTRLLVL.

V and J are TRBV5-4 and TRBJ1-4; no clear D gene. This CDR3 contains 15 residues. Per germline, CDR1 SGHNT and CDR2 YYREEE (reference sequence). The germline V and J ends were trimmed by 0 bases and 8 bases, with 14 bases remaining between them. The CDR3 DNA is TGTGCCAGCAGCTTGGAGGAGGGAGGACGAGAAAAACTGTTTTTT. Translation: CASSLEEGGREKLFF.

This chain links TRBV6-4 with TRBJ1-2, with D uncertain. The V end was cut by 6 bases, the J end by 1 base, with 12 bases between. Germline CDR1 and CDR2: MRHNA and SNTAGT. The CDR3 loop spans 14 amino acids. For the CDR3, the DNA is TGTGCCAGCAGCCGGAGCGGAGATAACTATGGCTACACCTTC. Translation gives CASSRSGDNYGYTF.

This chain connects TRBV9 to TRBJ1-4; unclear D gene. Germline V gene data show CDR1 as SGDLS and CDR2 as YYNGEE. This CDR3 region has 13 residues. Trimming took off 4 bases at V and 8 bases at J, with 12 bases between the two ends. CDR3 loop: CASSLGLEEKLFF. CDR3 in DNA: TGTGCCAGCAGCCTTGGACTGGAAGAAAAACTGTTTTTT.

The chain is built from TRBV12-3 or TRBV12-4 and TRBJ1-1, with D unclear. The CDR3 loop spans 13 amino acids. With 7 bases removed from V and 6 bases from J, the gap between germline ends came to 15 bases. The CDR3 loop reads CASTLATMAEAFF. CDR3 bases: TGTGCCAGCACCCTAGCGACAATGGCTGAAGCTTTCTTT.

The chain recombines TRBV20-1 with TRBJ2-7; 11 bases fit TRBD2. The length of the CDR3 is 15 residues. The ends lost 3 bases at V and 1 base at J; junction bases unmatched: 5. Germline assignment: CDR1 DFQATT and CDR2 SNEGSKA (reference sequence). The CDR3 region has the DNA TGCAGTGCTAGTGGAGGGACTAGCGGTTCCTACGAGCAGTACTTC. It yields the protein CSASGGTSGSYEQYF.

The chain recombines TRBV5-8 with TRBJ2-5, with TRBD2 identical over 15 bases. Germline CDR1 SGHTS, CDR2 YDEGEE. The J segment lost 4 bases and the V segment lost 4 bases, leaving 8 bases of the junction unmatched. The CDR3 contains 17 residues. DNA for the CDR3: TGTGCCAGCAGCAAAAGCGGGACTAGCGGGGGGCGAGAGACCCAGTACTTC. Translated: CASSKSGTSGGRETQYF.

This chain uses TRBV6-1 with TRBJ1-2; TRBD1 matches at 7 bases. With 0 bases clipped from V and 8 bases from J, the junction kept 12 bases outside the gene matches. The germline CDR1 and CDR2 sequences are MNHNS and SASEGT. This CDR3 has 16 residues. CDR3 sequence reads: CASSEALVAGGRGYTF. Written as DNA, the CDR3 is TGTGCCAGCAGTGAAGCGCTGGTGGCAGGGGGTCGGGGCTACACCTTC.

The CDR3, as DNA: TGTGCCAGCAAACAGGAAATGAACACTGAAGCTTTCTTT. Translation: CASKQEMNTEAFF. This chain links TRBV27 with TRBJ1-1; D may be TRBD1 (5 bases). V lost 7 bases and J 0 bases, leaving 9 bases between the germline ends. The CDR3 extends over 13 amino acids. The V gene's germline CDR1 is MNHEY and CDR2 SMNVEV (reference sequence).

The chain recombines TRBV4-1 with TRBJ1-3; D not resolved. V lost 1 base and J 4 bases, leaving 11 bases between the germline ends. The CDR3 is made up of 15 amino acids. The germline gives CDR1 MGHRA, CDR2 YSYEKL. This CDR3 is CASSQVTRVGNTIYF. CDR3 DNA sequence: TGCGCCAGCAGCCAAGTTACGCGTGTCGGAAACACCATATATTTT.

The rearrangement uses TRBV30 and TRBJ2-3, with TRBD2 matching 9 bases. The CDR3 consists of 15 residues. Per germline, CDR1 GTSNPN and CDR2 SVGIG (reference sequence). V shed 0 bases and J 0 bases; nucleotides not matched to a gene: 1. CDR3 protein: CAWSVTSGSTDTQYF. CDR3 DNA: TGTGCCTGGAGTGTTACTAGCGGGAGCACAGATACGCAGTATTTT.

Only a few counts were recorded for this clone. The chain employs TRBV18 and TRBJ2-2, with TRBD1 matching 10 bases. The CDR3 totals 15 residues. Germline loops: CDR1 KGHSH, CDR2 LQKENI. V trimming: 4 bases; J trimming: 3 bases; junction bases outside the gene matches: 2. CDR3 amino acids: CASSRQGADTGELFF. The CDR3, as DNA: TGTGCCAGCTCACGACAGGGGGCGGACACCGGGGAGCTGTTTTTT.

The V gene is TRBV15, the J gene TRBJ2-4; D is perhaps TRBD1 (5 bases). This CDR3 region has 16 residues. Per the germline V gene, CDR1 is LNHNV and CDR2 is YYDKDF (reference sequence). Trimming stripped 1 base from V and 10 bases from J, with 20 bases between. The CDR3 is CATSRALATVEGIQYF. The CDR3 DNA reads as TGTGCCACCAGCAGAGCACTGGCGACAGTGGAAGGGATTCAGTACTTC.

The gene calls are TRBV11-2 and TRBJ2-7, with 7 bases fitting TRBD1. The CDR3 has 15 residues. The germline CDR1 and CDR2 sequences are SGHAT and FQNNGV. V lost 4 bases, J lost 4 bases, and 10 bases stayed unmatched. The CDR3 nucleotides are TGTGCCAGCAGCTCAAGACAGGGCGCTATATACGAGCAGTACTTC. This gives the protein CASSSRQGAIYEQYF.

The chain recombines TRBV9 with TRBJ2-7; D is undetermined. Germline loops: CDR1 SGDLS, CDR2 YYNGEE. Trimming removed 3 bases at V and 2 bases at J, with 15 bases between. The CDR3 spans 15 residues. CDR3 in amino acids: CASSARLSGPYEQYF. CDR3 DNA: TGTGCCAGCAGCGCCCGCCTCTCAGGTCCCTACGAGCAGTACTTC.

The sample holds a few counts of this clone. The chain links TRBV5-4 to TRBJ2-1, with 7 bases fitting TRBD1. CDR3 length: 15 amino acids. Germline V CDR1 and CDR2: SGHNT, YYREEE (reference sequence). Trimming at V came to 3 bases and at J to 0 bases, leaving 3 bases not matched to a gene. This CDR3 is CASSSRQGSYNEQFF. In DNA form, the CDR3 reads TGTGCCAGCAGCTCCAGACAGGGCTCCTACAATGAGCAGTTCTTC.

The chain has TRBV5-1 and TRBJ2-6; D gene unclear. The V end lost 2 bases, the J end lost 0 bases, and 9 bases lay between the germline ends. CDR1 SGHRS and CDR2 YFSETQ come from the germline V gene. There are 16 residues in the CDR3. The CDR3 DNA reads as TGCGCCAGCAGCTTCAAACAGAGCTCTGGGGCCAACGTCCTGACTTTC. Protein: CASSFKQSSGANVLTF.

V and J are TRBV6-5 and TRBJ2-7; 9 nucleotides agree with TRBD2. CDR1 is MNHEY, CDR2 SVGAGI, per germline. J was trimmed by 3 bases and V by 4 bases; bases with no gene match: 7. The CDR3 length is 15 residues. The CDR3 bases are TGTGCCAGCAGTTCCCCCAAAGCGGGGGGCTACGAGCAGTACTTC. Protein: CASSSPKAGGYEQYF.

This chain uses TRBV6-5 with TRBJ1-2, with a tentative D call TRBD1 (5 bases). Trimming took off 6 bases at V and 6 bases at J, with 20 bases between the two ends. The CDR3 runs 15 residues. The V gene's germline CDR1 is MNHEY and CDR2 SVGAGI. CDR3 nucleotides: TGTGCCAGCAGAACTCCCAGGGTGTGGGCTAATGGCTACACCTTC. Amino acids: CASRTPRVWANGYTF.

The chain is built from TRBV27 and TRBJ1-2, with TRBD1 matching over 7 bases. Germline V gene sequence: CDR1 MNHEY, CDR2 SMNVEV (reference sequence). V gave up 2 bases and J gave up 4 bases; unmatched junction bases: 7. The CDR3 length is 15 residues. The CDR3 loop reads CASSLRQGVSYGYTF. Here the CDR3 DNA reads TGTGCCAGCAGTTTACGGCAGGGGGTTAGCTATGGCTACACCTTC.

This sequence joins TRBV9 and TRBJ1-4; D may be TRBD1 (5 bases). This CDR3 has 14 amino acids. Germline CDR1 reads SGDLS; CDR2 reads YYNGEE. The V end was cut by 0 bases, the J end by 8 bases, with 11 bases between. Here the CDR3 DNA reads TGTGCCAGCAGCGTAGGGCAGGGTGTGGAAAAACTGTTTTTT. This gives the protein CASSVGQGVEKLFF.